These 11 T cell receptor beta chains share one sample of origin, sequenced in a study of PD-1 blockade in classical Hodgkin lymphoma. The time point: cycle 4 day 1 (C4D1), after less than 7 weeks of nivolumab. Every patient relapsed after autologous stem cell transplantation, and brentuximab vedotin exposure varied. The table came from immunoSEQ multiplex PCR; TCRdb's copy has only in-frame clones and leaves some out. The sample contains tens of thousands of clones, 91% of which appear only once. The specimen comprised peripheral blood mononuclear cells (PBMCs), sampled before the fourth cycle of nivolumab. Receptor source: a human donor with classical Hodgkin lymphoma.

This chain connects TRBV6-1 to TRBJ2-3, with D hard to call. CDR3 length: 16 amino acids. V was pared by 1 base and J by 2 bases, with 13 bases between. CDR1 MNHNS and CDR2 SASEGT come from the germline V gene. CDR3 nucleotide sequence: TGTGCCAGCAGTGAAGGTCCCGGAAGATTCACAGATACGCAGTATTTT. Residues: CASSEGPGRFTDTQYF.

This rearrangement joins TRBV11-3 to TRBJ2-7; TRBD1 is a possible D gene (5 bases). V lost 6 bases to trimming and J lost 1 base, with 10 bases between them. Germline V gene data show CDR1 as SGHNT and CDR2 as YENEEA. CDR3 length: 13 residues. Here the CDR3 reads CASRQVFSYEQYF. The CDR3 DNA follows: TGTGCCAGCAGACAGGTTTTTTCCTACGAGCAGTACTTC. Full variable domain (missing parts from reference TRBV11-3 and TRBJ2-7): EAGVVQSPRYKIIEKKQPVAFWCNPISGHNTLYWYLQNLGQGPELLIRYENEEAVDDSQLPKDRFSAERLKGVDSTLKIQPAELGDSAVYLCASRQVFSYEQYFGPGTRLTVT.

The chain recombines TRBV2 with TRBJ1-2; 9 nucleotides align to TRBD1. CDR3 length equals 14 residues. Germline V gene data show CDR1 as SNHLY and CDR2 as FYNNEI. J was trimmed by 6 bases and V by 1 base; bases with no gene match: 3. CDR3: CASSEGQGVHGYTF. CDR3 DNA sequence: TGTGCCAGCAGTGAAGGACAGGGGGTTCATGGCTACACCTTC. The complete variable domain, with remaining parts taken from reference TRBV2 and TRBJ1-2, reads EPEVTQTPSHQVTQMGQEVILRCVPISNHLYFYWYRQILGQKVEFLVSFYNNEISEKSEIFDDQFSVERPDGSNFTLKIRSTKLEDSAMYFCASSEGQGVHGYTFGSGTRLTVV.

J is TRBJ2-5 and V is TRBV6-6; D unclear. The V gene's germline CDR1 is MNHNY and CDR2 SVGAGI (reference sequence). With 2 bases removed from V and 3 bases from J, the gap between germline ends came to 13 bases. The CDR3 has 15 amino acids. Written as DNA, the CDR3 is TGTGCCAGCAGTTACCTTCTAGTCGAGAAAGAGACCCAGTACTTC. Translated: CASSYLLVEKETQYF.

The CDR3 loop is CASSQDQAGAFEETQYF. For the CDR3, the DNA is TGTGCCAGCAGCCAAGATCAAGCGGGGGCCTTCGAAGAGACCCAGTACTTC. This chain joins TRBV4-2 and TRBJ2-5; 8 nucleotides match TRBD2. The CDR3 consists of 17 residues. The V and J ends lost 0 bases and 3 bases, in that order; junction bases with no gene match: 9. Looked up from germline, CDR1 is LGHNA and CDR2 is YNFKEQ.

This clone turned up a few times. The rearrangement joins TRBV30 to TRBJ2-2; D is unclear. The germline V and J ends were trimmed by 2 bases and 7 bases, with 14 bases remaining between them. Germline V gene lookup returns CDR1 GTSNPN and CDR2 SVGIG (reference sequence). This CDR3 is 14 amino acids long. The DNA for the CDR3 is TGTGCCTGGAGTACTGGGCAAAGGATCGGGGAGCTGTTTTTT. This translates into CAWSTGQRIGELFF.

This rearrangement joins TRBV5-4 to TRBJ2-7; possible D gene TRBD1, 6 bases. Trimming pared 1 base from V and 2 bases from J, leaving 19 bases between. This CDR3 region has 17 residues. Germline lookup yields CDR1 SGHNT and CDR2 YYREEE (reference sequence). CDR3: CASSLRTGNPPAYEQYF. The CDR3 DNA is TGTGCCAGCAGCTTGCGTACAGGGAACCCCCCAGCCTACGAGCAGTACTTC.

The CDR3 bases are TGTGCCTGGACGCGGGACGTCGCTCTAGAAGCTTTCTTT. Its translation is CAWTRDVALEAFF. The J gene is TRBJ1-1, the V gene TRBV30, with D possibly matching TRBD1 (5 bases). Trimming took 4 bases from V and 8 from J, leaving 17 bases between them. The CDR3 is 13 amino acids. The germline V gene has CDR1 GTSNPN and CDR2 SVGIG (reference sequence).

The rearrangement links TRBV7-8 to TRBJ2-3, with TRBD1 identical over 8 bases. The CDR3 has 16 residues. The J segment lost 2 bases and the V segment lost 2 bases, leaving 6 bases of the junction unmatched. CDR1 is SGHVS and CDR2 is FQNEAQ in the germline V gene. The CDR3 loop reads CASSLLPGGLTDTQYF. The CDR3 DNA reads TGTGCCAGCAGCTTACTCCCAGGGGGCCTCACAGATACGCAGTATTTT.

CDR3 sequence (DNA): TGTGCCAGCAGCTTGCAGGGTCAGCCCCAGCATTTT. Translating it yields CASSLQGQPQHF. V is TRBV5-6 and J is TRBJ1-5; a weak D match, TRBD1 (5 bases). The germline V and J ends were trimmed by 1 base and 6 bases, with 5 bases remaining between them. Germline values: CDR1 SGHDT, CDR2 YYEEEE. The CDR3 spans 12 residues.

The CDR3 spells CARGGRTEAFF. The CDR3 DNA is TGTGCCAGGGGGGGTCGGACTGAAGCTTTCTTT. V and J are TRBV2 and TRBJ1-1, with D perhaps TRBD1 (5 bases). Germline V gene lookup returns CDR1 SNHLY and CDR2 FYNNEI. The CDR3 consists of 11 residues. V lost 9 bases and J 5 bases, leaving 10 bases between the germline ends.